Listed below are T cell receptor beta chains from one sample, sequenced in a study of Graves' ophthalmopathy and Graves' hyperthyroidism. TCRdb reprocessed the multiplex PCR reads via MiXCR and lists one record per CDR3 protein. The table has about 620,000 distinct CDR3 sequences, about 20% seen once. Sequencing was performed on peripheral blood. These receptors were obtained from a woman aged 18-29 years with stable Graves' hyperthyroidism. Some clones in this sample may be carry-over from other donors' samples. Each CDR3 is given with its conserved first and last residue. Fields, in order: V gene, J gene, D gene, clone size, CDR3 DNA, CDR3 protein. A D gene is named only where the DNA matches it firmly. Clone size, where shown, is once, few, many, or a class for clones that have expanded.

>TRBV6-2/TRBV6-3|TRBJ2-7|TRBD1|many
TGTGCCAGCAGAAATTATCGGGACAGGGCCTACGAGCAGTACTTC
CASRNYRDRAYEQYF
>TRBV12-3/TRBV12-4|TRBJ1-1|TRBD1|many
TGTGCAAGCAGCCCTCAGGGGGTTGCTTTCTTT
CASSPQGVAFF
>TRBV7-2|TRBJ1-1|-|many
TGTGCCAGCAGCTTCCTACAGCTTATGAACACTGAAGCTTTCTTT
CASSFLQLMNTEAFF
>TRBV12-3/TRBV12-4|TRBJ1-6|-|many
TGTGCCAGCAGCTCCGATTCACCCCTCCACTTT
CASSSDSPLHF
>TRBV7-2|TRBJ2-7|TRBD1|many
TGTGCCAGCAGCTTAGCGTGGGGTCGGGACAGAGGCTACGAGCAGTACTTC
CASSLAWGRDRGYEQYF
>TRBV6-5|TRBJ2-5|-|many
TGTGCCAGCAGTTACTCGAGGGGGTCGGAGACCCAGTACTTC
CASSYSRGSETQYF
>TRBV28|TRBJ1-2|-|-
TGTGCCAGCAGCACCGGGGGGAGAGGCTACACCTTC
CASSTGGRGYTF
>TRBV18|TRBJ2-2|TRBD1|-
TGTGCCAGCTCAACGGGGACAGGTCAAACCGGGGAGCTGTTGTTT
CASSTGTGQTGELLF
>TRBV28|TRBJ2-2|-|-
TGTGCCAGCAGTCCAGGCAGGGGTGTCCCCGGGGAGCTGTTTTTT
CASSPGRGVPGELFF
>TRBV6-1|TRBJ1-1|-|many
TGTGCCAGCAGTGAGAACAGGTTAACTGAAGCTTTCTTT
CASSENRLTEAFF
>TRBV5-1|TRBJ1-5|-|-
TGCGCCAGCAGCTTGGGGGGGGACAATCAGCCCCAGCATTTT
CASSLGGDNQPQHF
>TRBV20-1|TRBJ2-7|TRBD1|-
TGCAGTGCTACTAGCCCGGGACAGGGGCGTACCTACGAGCAGTACTTC
CSATSPGQGRTYEQYF
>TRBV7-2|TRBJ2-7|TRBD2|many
TGTGCCAGCAGCTTTATGGGACTAGGTTACGAGCAGTACTTC
CASSFMGLGYEQYF
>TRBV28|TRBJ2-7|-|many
TGTGCCAGCAGTTTATGGGGACGGAACTACGAGCAGTACTTC
CASSLWGRNYEQYF
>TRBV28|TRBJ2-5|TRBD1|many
TGTGCCAGCACCCCCCCCAGGGGGCGTGAAGAGACCCAGTACTTC
CASTPPRGREETQYF
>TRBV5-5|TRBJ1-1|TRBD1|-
TGTGCCAGCAGCACTCAGGGGGCGAAGAACACTGAAGCTTTCTTT
CASSTQGAKNTEAFF
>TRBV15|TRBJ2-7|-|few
TGTGCCACCAGCAGGGACCTACAGGGCCGGAACGAGCAGTACTTC
CATSRDLQGRNEQYF
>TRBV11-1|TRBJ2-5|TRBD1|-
TGTGCCAGCAGCCCAGACAGGGGAATACAGACCCAGTACTTC
CASSPDRGIQTQYF
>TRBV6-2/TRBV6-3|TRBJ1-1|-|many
TGTGCCAGCAGGCAATCCCCTAACACTGAAGCTTTCTTT
CASRQSPNTEAFF